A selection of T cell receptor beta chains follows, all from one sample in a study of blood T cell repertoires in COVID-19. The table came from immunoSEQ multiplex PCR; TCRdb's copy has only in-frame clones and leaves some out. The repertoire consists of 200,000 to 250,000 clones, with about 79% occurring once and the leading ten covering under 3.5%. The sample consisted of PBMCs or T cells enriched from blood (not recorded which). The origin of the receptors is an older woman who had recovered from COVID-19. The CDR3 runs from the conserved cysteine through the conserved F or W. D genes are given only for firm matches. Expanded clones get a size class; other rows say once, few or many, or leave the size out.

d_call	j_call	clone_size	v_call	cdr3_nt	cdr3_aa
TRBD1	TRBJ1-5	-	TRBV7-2	TGTGCCAGCAGCCTACGGGACAGGGTAAATCAGCCCCAGCATTTT	CASSLRDRVNQPQHF
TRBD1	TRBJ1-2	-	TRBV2	TGTGCCAGCAGCCACGGGAGGACAGGGGGAAACTATGGCTACACCTTC	CASSHGRTGGNYGYTF
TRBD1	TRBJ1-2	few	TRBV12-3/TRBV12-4	TGTGCCAGCAGGGAGAGGGGGCTACATGGCTACACCTTC	CASRERGLHGYTF
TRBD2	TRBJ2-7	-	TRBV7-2	TGTGCCAGCAGCTTAGTTCGGGGGGCCTACGAGCAGTACTTC	CASSLVRGAYEQYF
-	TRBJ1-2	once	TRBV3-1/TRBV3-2	TGTGCCAGCAGCCAAGAGGGCAAGATAATTGGCTACACCTTC	CASSQEGKIIGYTF
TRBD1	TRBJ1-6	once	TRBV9	TGTGCCAGCAGCGGAGCCGGACAGGGAGGTTCACCCCTCCACTTT	CASSGAGQGGSPLHF
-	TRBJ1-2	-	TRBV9	TGTGCCAGCAGCGTAAGACGACAGGACAACTATGGCTACACCTTC	CASSVRRQDNYGYTF
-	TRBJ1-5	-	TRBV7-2	TGTGCCAGCAGCTCCCGGGACTCCAGACTAGGTCAGCCCCAGCATTTT	CASSSRDSRLGQPQHF
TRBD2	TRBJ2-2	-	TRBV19	TGTGCCAGTAGTATAGGCGGGGGGACGAACACCGGGGAGCTGTTTTTT	CASSIGGGTNTGELFF
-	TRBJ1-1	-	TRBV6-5	TGTGCCAGCGCCCTCGGGGGGACGAACACTGAAGCTTTCTTT	CASALGGTNTEAFF
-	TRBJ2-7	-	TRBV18	TGTGCCAGCTCACCCGGGGTGGTCTACGAGCAGTACTTC	CASSPGVVYEQYF
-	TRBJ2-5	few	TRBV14	TGTGCCAGCAGCTTTGTCGCGTGGGAGACCCAGTACTTC	CASSFVAWETQYF
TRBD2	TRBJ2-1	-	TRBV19	TGTGCCAGTAGTATGTCTCGGGTGGGAGGGCCCGGTGAGCAGTTCTTC	CASSMSRVGGPGEQFF
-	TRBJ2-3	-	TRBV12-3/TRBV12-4	TGTGCCAGCAGCACTGGAGGGACAGATACGCAGTATTTT	CASSTGGTDTQYF
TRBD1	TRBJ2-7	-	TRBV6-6	TGTGCCAGCAATCTCAGGGGGCCTAGCTCCTACGAGCAGTACTTC	CASNLRGPSSYEQYF
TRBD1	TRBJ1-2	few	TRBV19	TGTGCCAGTTCCTATACAGGGGGCGAGGGCTACACCTTC	CASSYTGGEGYTF
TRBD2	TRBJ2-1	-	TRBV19	TGTGCCAGTAGTAGCGGGGGGACGAGCTCCTACAATGAGCAGTTCTTC	CASSSGGTSSYNEQFF
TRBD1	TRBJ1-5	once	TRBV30	TGTGCCTGGAGTGTACTCTGGGGACAGGGAACATATAGCAATCAGCCCCAGCATTTT	CAWSVLWGQGTYSNQPQHF
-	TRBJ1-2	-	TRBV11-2	TGTGCCAGCAGCCACCACGGAGATGGCTACACCTTC	CASSHHGDGYTF
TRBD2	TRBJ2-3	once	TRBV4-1	TGCGCCAGCAGTCCAAGTCTACCGCGGGAGGGGGTGCGCACAGATACGCAGTATTTT	CASSPSLPREGVRTDTQYF
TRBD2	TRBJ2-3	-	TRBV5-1	TGCGCCAGCAGCCCCGCTAGCGGGGCTGCAGATACGCAGTATTTT	CASSPASGAADTQYF
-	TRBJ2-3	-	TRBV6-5	TGTGCCAGCAGTCGACAGTCAGATACGCAGTATTTT	CASSRQSDTQYF
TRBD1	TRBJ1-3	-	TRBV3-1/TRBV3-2	TGTGCCAGCAAGACAGGGGGCGACGGAAACACCATATATTTT	CASKTGGDGNTIYF
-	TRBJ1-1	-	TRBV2	TGTGCCAGCAGTCGAATCCCCAGGGTGGCTGAAGCTTTCTTT	CASSRIPRVAEAFF
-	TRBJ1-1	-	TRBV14	TGTGCCAGCAGCCGCGGCACTGAAGCTTTCTTT	CASSRGTEAFF
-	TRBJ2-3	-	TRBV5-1	TGCGCCAGCAGCTTACAGCCTAGCGCCGCTCTTGGACCAGATACGCAGTATTTT	CASSLQPSAALGPDTQYF
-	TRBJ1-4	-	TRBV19	TGTGCCAGTAACCGGGGTAATGAAAAACTGTTTTTT	CASNRGNEKLFF
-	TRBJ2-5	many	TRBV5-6	TGTGCCAGCAGCTTGACCCTAGCGCCACAAGAGACCCAGTACTTC	CASSLTLAPQETQYF
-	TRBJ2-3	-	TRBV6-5	TGTGCCAGCAGTTACTCCCTGACTTCACCAGATACGCAGTATTTT	CASSYSLTSPDTQYF
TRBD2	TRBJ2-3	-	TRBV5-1	TGCGCCAGCAGCAGTACTGGGCGGGGGACCGGAGATACGCAGTATTTT	CASSSTGRGTGDTQYF
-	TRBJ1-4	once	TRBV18	TGTGCCAGCTCACCCGGCGGAGATAATGAAAAACTGTTTTTT	CASSPGGDNEKLFF
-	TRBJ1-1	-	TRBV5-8	TGTGCCAGCAGATGGGTGGTTCAGGCGGGGAACACTGAAGCTTTCTTT	CASRWVVQAGNTEAFF
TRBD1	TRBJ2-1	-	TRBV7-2	TGTGCCAGCAGGAAGGTTGGACAGGGGTACAATGAGCAGTTCTTC	CASRKVGQGYNEQFF
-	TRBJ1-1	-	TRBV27	TGTGCCAGCAGCAAACAGGGCCCGACCACTGAAGCTTTCTTT	CASSKQGPTTEAFF
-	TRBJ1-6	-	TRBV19	TGTGCCAGTAGTATACAGGGGCCGGATAATTCACCCCTCCACTTT	CASSIQGPDNSPLHF
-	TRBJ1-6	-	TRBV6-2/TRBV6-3	TGTGCCAGCAGTTCCCCCGGGAGCTCCTATAATTCACCCCTCCACTTT	CASSSPGSSYNSPLHF
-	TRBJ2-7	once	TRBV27	TGTGCCAGCAGACGCGGGGATAGGCCGCGATACGAGCAGTACTTC	CASRRGDRPRYEQYF
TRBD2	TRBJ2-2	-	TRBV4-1	TGCGCCAGCAGCCAAGCTTGGGTATGGGTTAGCGGGGATTTTGCCGGGGAGCTGTTTTTT	CASSQAWVWVSGDFAGELFF
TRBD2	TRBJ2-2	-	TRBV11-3	TGTGCCAGCAGCTCACCAGTGGGAGGGCCGAGGGCCGGGGAGCTGTTTTTT	CASSSPVGGPRAGELFF
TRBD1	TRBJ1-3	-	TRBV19	TGTGCCAGTAGTACCCGACAGGGGTTATCTGGAAACACCATATATTTT	CASSTRQGLSGNTIYF
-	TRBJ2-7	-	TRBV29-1	TGCAGCGTTAGGGGATCAAGCGACGAGCAGTACTTC	CSVRGSSDEQYF
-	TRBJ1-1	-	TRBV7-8	TGTGCCAGCAGCTTAATTTGGTCAGGCAACACTGAAGCTTTCTTT	CASSLIWSGNTEAFF
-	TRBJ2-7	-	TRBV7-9	TGTGCCAGCAGCCCGAGCCGCGAGCAGTACTTC	CASSPSREQYF
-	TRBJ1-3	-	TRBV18	TGTGCCAGCTCACCGGATTCGGGAAGCTCTGGAAACACCATATATTTT	CASSPDSGSSGNTIYF
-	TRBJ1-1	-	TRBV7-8	TGTGCCAGCAGCCCAGTTCGGAACACTGAAGCTTTCTTT	CASSPVRNTEAFF
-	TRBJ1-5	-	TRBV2	TGTGCCAGCAGTGGCAGGGTCCCTCAGCCCCAGCATTTT	CASSGRVPQPQHF
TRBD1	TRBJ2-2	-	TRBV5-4	TGTGCCAGCAGCTCGACAGGGGGAGGCACCGGGGAGCTGTTTTTT	CASSSTGGGTGELFF
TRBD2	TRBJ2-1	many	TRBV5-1	TGCGCCAGCAGCAGACTAGCGGGAGGGCCCTACAATGAGCAGTTCTTC	CASSRLAGGPYNEQFF
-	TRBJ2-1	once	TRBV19	TGTGCCAGTAGTATAAGGTCGGGAAGAGTGCATGAGCAGTTCTTC	CASSIRSGRVHEQFF
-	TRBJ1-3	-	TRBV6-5	TGTGCCAGCAGTTTATCCCGCAGCTCTGGAAACACCATATATTTT	CASSLSRSSGNTIYF
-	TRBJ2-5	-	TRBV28	TGTGCCAGCAGTTTATCGACAGCCCAAGAGACCCAGTACTTC	CASSLSTAQETQYF